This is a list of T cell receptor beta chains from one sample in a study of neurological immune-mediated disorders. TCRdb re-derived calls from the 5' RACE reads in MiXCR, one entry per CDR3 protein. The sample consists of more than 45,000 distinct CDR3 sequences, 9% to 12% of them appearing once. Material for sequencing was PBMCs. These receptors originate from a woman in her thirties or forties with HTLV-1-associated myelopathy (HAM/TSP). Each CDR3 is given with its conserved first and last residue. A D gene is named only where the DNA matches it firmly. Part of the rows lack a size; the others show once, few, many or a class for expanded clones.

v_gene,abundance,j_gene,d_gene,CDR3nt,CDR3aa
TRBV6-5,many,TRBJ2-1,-,TGTGCCAGCAGTTACTCTAGCCTTATCGGTGAGCAGTTCTTC,CASSYSSLIGEQFF
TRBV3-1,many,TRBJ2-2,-,TGTGCCAGCAGCCAGACAGACGGGGAGCTGTTTTTT,CASSQTDGELFF
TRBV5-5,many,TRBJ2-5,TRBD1,TGTGCCAGCATCACAGGGGTAGGAATCCAAGAGACCCAGTACTTC,CASITGVGIQETQYF
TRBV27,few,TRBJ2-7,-,TGTGCCAGCAGTTTATTCAGGGGCTACGAGCAGTACTTC,CASSLFRGYEQYF
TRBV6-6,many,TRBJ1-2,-,TGTGCCACCAGTAGGGGGGGTGGCTACACCTTC,CATSRGGGYTF
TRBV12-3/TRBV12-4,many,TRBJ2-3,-,TGTGCCAGCAGTTTACCCGCAGATACGCAGTATTTT,CASSLPADTQYF
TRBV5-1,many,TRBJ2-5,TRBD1,TGCGCCAGCAGCCCTAAAACACGACAGGGTCTAGAGACCCAGTACTTC,CASSPKTRQGLETQYF
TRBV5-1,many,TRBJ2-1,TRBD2,TGCGCCAGCAGGGGAGGGGCCAGTGAGCAGTTCTTC,CASRGGASEQFF
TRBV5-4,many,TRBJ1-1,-,TGTGCCAGCAGCTTTGGGGACCCCAGGAACACTGAAGCTTTCTTT,CASSFGDPRNTEAFF
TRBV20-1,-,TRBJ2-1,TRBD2,TGCAGTGCTTGTGGTGGGGGAACTAGCGGGGCTAATGAGCAGTTCTTC,CSACGGGTSGANEQFF
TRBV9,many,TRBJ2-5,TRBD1,TGTGCCAGCAGCTCTGGGACAGGTCTTAGGGAGACCCAGTACTTC,CASSSGTGLRETQYF
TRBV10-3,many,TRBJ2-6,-,TGTGCCATCAGAGAGACGACTCCCCTTACCTCTGGGGCCAACGTCCTGACTTTC,CAIRETTPLTSGANVLTF
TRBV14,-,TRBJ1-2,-,TGTGCCAGCAGAGTCGACCCTCTCCTTAACTATGGCTACACCTTC,CASRVDPLLNYGYTF
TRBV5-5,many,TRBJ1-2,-,TGTGCCAGCAGCTTCAACCCCCCTAACTATGGCTACACCTTC,CASSFNPPNYGYTF
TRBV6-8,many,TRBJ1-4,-,TGTGCCAGCAGTTATCCGCGTGAGGCAACTAATGAAAAACTGTTTTTT,CASSYPREATNEKLFF
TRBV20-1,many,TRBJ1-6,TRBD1,TGCAGTGCTCAGGGACGCCGGGACAGGGAGTCCCCCCTCCACTTT,CSAQGRRDRESPLHF
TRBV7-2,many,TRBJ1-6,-,TGTGCCAGCAGCTTACAGACCTATAATTCACCCCTCCACTTT,CASSLQTYNSPLHF